The 25 T cell receptor beta chains below were found in one sample sequenced in a study of cytomegalovirus exposure and HLA in healthy donors. With 60 Vbeta and 13 Jbeta primers, the PCR was carried out. Data came from immunoSEQ multiplex PCR; TCRdb stores just in-frame clones and leaves some out. The sample has approximately 150,000 clones, 80% to 85% seen once; the top ten hold more than 2%. The specimen sequenced was PBMCs. The receptors stem from a boy aged 2 to 9 in good health and CMV-seronegative.

This chain joins TRBV11-2 and TRBJ1-1; D possibly corresponds to TRBD1 (5 bases). Germline loops: CDR1 SGHAT, CDR2 FQNNGV. CDR3 length: 14 amino acids. With 3 bases removed from V and 6 bases from J, the gap between germline ends came to 14 bases. Here the CDR3 DNA reads TGTGCCAGCAGCTTCGGGCAGGGTTACGCTGAAGCTTTCTTT. Protein sequence: CASSFGQGYAEAFF.

V usage is TRBV28 and J usage is TRBJ2-1, with 10 bases fitting TRBD2. Germline CDR1 and CDR2: MDHEN and SYDVKM. This CDR3 comprises 15 residues. The V segment lost 4 bases and the J segment 2 bases; nucleotides outside the gene matches: 2. This CDR3 reads CASSSLAGTYNEQFF. The DNA of the CDR3 is TGTGCCAGCAGTTCACTAGCGGGAACCTACAATGAGCAGTTCTTC.

This clone was recorded only once. V gene TRBV13 combines with J gene TRBJ2-7; a possible D gene is TRBD1 (5 bases). The germline gives CDR1 PRHDT, CDR2 FYEKMQ (reference sequence). This CDR3 is built from 13 residues. V lost 5 bases to trimming and J lost 3 bases, with 11 bases between them. CDR3 coding DNA: TGTGCCAGCAGCCCGAAGGGGAACTACGAGCAGTACTTC. This codes for CASSPKGNYEQYF. The whole variable domain, remainder taken from reference TRBV13 and TRBJ2-7, is AAGVIQSPRHLIKEKRETATLKCYPIPRHDTVYWYQQGPGQDPQFLISFYEKMQSDKGSIPDRFSAQQFSDYHSELNMSSLELGDSALYFCASSPKGNYEQYFGPGTRLTVT.

V is TRBV30 and J is TRBJ2-3, with 9 bases aligning to TRBD2. Germline CDR1 reads GTSNPN; CDR2 reads SVGIG (reference sequence). J was trimmed by 6 bases and V by 4 bases; bases with no gene match: 2. The CDR3 has 12 amino acids. The CDR3 DNA follows: TGTGCCTGGACTAGCGGGGCGGATACGCAGTATTTT. This translates into CAWTSGADTQYF.

This clone came up once. J is TRBJ1-2 and V is TRBV11-2; D possibly corresponds to TRBD1 (5 bases). V was pared by 7 bases and J by 1 base, with 13 bases between. CDR3 length: 14 residues. In germline, CDR1 is SGHAT, CDR2 FQNNGV. This CDR3 reads CASTPGHLNYGYTF. CDR3 coding DNA: TGTGCCAGCACCCCAGGGCACCTTAACTATGGCTACACCTTC.

The chain employs TRBV5-4 and TRBJ2-5; possible D gene TRBD1, 5 bases. V was shortened by 0 bases and J by 4 bases, with 7 bases between the two germline ends. The CDR3 runs to 13 residues. The germline V gene encodes CDR1 SGHNT and CDR2 YYREEE (reference sequence). The CDR3, as DNA: TGTGCCAGCAGCTTGGAGGGGCGAGAGACCCAGTACTTC. It yields the protein CASSLEGRETQYF.

This chain uses TRBV5-1 with TRBJ1-3; 8 positions match TRBD1. Germline V gene sequence: CDR1 SGHRS, CDR2 YFSETQ. The CDR3 extends over 17 amino acids. V dropped 4 bases and J dropped 0; count of bases not matched to a gene: 9. For the CDR3, the DNA is TGCGCCAGCAGCAAAGGACAGGGATGGATCTCTGGAAACACCATATATTTT. Translated, it gives CASSKGQGWISGNTIYF.

V is TRBV5-1 and J is TRBJ2-7; 8 bases are a match to TRBD2. The CDR3 is made up of 15 amino acids. Germline values: CDR1 SGHRS, CDR2 YFSETQ. Trimming at V came to 3 bases and at J to 5 bases, leaving 10 bases not matched to a gene. The CDR3 DNA reads as TGCGCCAGCAGCTCGCCCCCCTCGGGGGGGGACGAGCAGTACTTC. It yields the protein CASSSPPSGGDEQYF.

This chain connects TRBV5-1 to TRBJ2-5; a possible D gene is TRBD1 (5 bases). Looked up from germline, CDR1 is SGHRS and CDR2 is YFSETQ. V was cut by 6 bases and J by 5 bases, with 26 bases left in between. The CDR3 is 17 amino acids. The CDR3 DNA is TGCGCCAGCATATTACGTACAGGACCCGGGCTTCGGGAGACCCAGTACTTC. This gives the protein CASILRTGPGLRETQYF. The full variable domain, with the rest looked up from reference TRBV5-1 and TRBJ2-5, is KAGVTQTPRYLIKTRGQQVTLSCSPISGHRSVSWYQQTPGQGLQFLFEYFSETQRNKGNFPGRFSGRQFSNSRSEMNVSTLELGDSALYLCASILRTGPGLRETQYFGPGTRLLVL.

This CDR3 reads CASVGAGGNSNQPQHF. The CDR3 nucleotides read TGTGCCAGCGTCGGAGCAGGGGGGAATAGCAATCAGCCCCAGCATTTT. The chain employs TRBV6-6 and TRBJ1-5; 7 bases map to TRBD1. V was pared by 8 bases and J by 0 bases, with 10 bases of the junction left unmatched. Germline-derived CDR1 and CDR2 are MNHNY and SVGAGI (reference sequence). CDR3 length equals 16 residues.

The chain couples TRBV5-4 to TRBJ2-1, with D unresolved. The V gene lost 1 base and the J gene lost 1 base, with 9 bases spanning the gap. The CDR3 loop spans 15 amino acids. The germline V gene has CDR1 SGHNT and CDR2 YYREEE (reference sequence). The CDR3 spells CASSLRSRSYNEQFF. The CDR3 region has the DNA TGTGCCAGCAGCTTGAGATCGAGGTCCTACAATGAGCAGTTCTTC.

The rearrangement links TRBV29-1 to TRBJ1-1; no clear D gene. Per the germline V gene, CDR1 is SQVTM and CDR2 is ANQGSEA. The V and J ends lost 4 bases and 1 base respectively, with 4 bases between them. The CDR3 totals 11 residues. The CDR3 loop is CSVARNTEAFF. The CDR3 region has the DNA TGCAGCGTTGCCAGGAACACTGAAGCTTTCTTT.

The CDR3, as DNA: TGTGCCAGCAGTGCCGATAGCGGGGGCTCCTACGAGCAGTACTTC. It translates to CASSADSGGSYEQYF. The V gene is TRBV6-4, the J gene TRBJ2-7; 9 bases line up with TRBD2. The CDR3 spans 15 residues. Germline assignment: CDR1 MRHNA and CDR2 SNTAGT. Trimming at V came to 4 bases and at J to 0 bases, leaving 4 bases not matched to a gene.

The J gene is TRBJ2-5, the V gene TRBV18; 7 bases fit TRBD2. V was clipped by 4 bases and J by 4 bases; unmatched bases: 3. Germline V gives CDR1 KGHSH, CDR2 LQKENI. CDR3 size: 13 residues. The CDR3 region is CASSRGGGETQYF. The DNA for the CDR3 is TGTGCCAGCTCACGCGGGGGAGGAGAGACCCAGTACTTC.

The table lists this clone with a count of one. J is TRBJ1-2 and V is TRBV18; a weak D match, TRBD1 (5 bases). V lost 2 bases and J 5 bases, leaving 9 bases between the germline ends. Per germline, CDR1 KGHSH and CDR2 LQKENI. The CDR3 extends over 13 amino acids. The CDR3 DNA reads as TGTGCCAGCTCACCAGGGGCTGGTTATGGCTACACCTTC. Its translation is CASSPGAGYGYTF.

This chain joins TRBV18 and TRBJ2-1; D uncertain. The germline CDR1 and CDR2 sequences are KGHSH and LQKENI. V was pared by 6 bases and J by 6 bases, with 12 bases between. The CDR3 has 13 residues. The CDR3 DNA reads as TGTGCCAGCTCGCCCTTCGGTTTCAATGAGCAGTTCTTC. It translates to CASSPFGFNEQFF.

This clone came up once. The chain combines TRBV25-1 with TRBJ2-3; 7 positions match TRBD1. The CDR3 extends over 11 amino acids. Germline CDR1 and CDR2: MGHDK and SYGVNS. Trimming at V came to 1 base and at J to 13 bases, leaving 2 bases not matched to a gene. The CDR3: CASSELDRKYF. As DNA, the CDR3 is TGTGCCAGCAGTGAATTGGACAGGAAGTATTTT.

The genes are TRBV4-1 and TRBJ2-5, with D perhaps TRBD2 (6 bases). V lost 5 bases, J lost 4 bases, and 14 bases lay in between. This CDR3 has 14 residues. Germline CDR1 is MGHRA and CDR2 is YSYEKL. The CDR3: CASSGDSMGETQYF. The CDR3 DNA follows: TGCGCCAGCAGCGGGGACTCTATGGGAGAGACCCAGTACTTC.

This chain connects TRBV5-4 to TRBJ1-4; TRBD1 is a possible D gene (5 bases). The germline gives CDR1 SGHNT, CDR2 YYREEE (reference sequence). CDR3 length: 15 amino acids. V shed 2 bases and J shed 8 bases, with 16 bases lying between them. The CDR3 DNA reads as TGTGCCAGCAGCTTTTCACCCCTATCAGGGGAAAAACTGTTTTTT. Protein: CASSFSPLSGEKLFF.

DNA for the CDR3: TGTGCCAGCTCCGAGGGACGGGAGGGGGCTTCCTACGAGCAGTACTTC. Residues: CASSEGREGASYEQYF. V is TRBV18 and J is TRBJ2-7, with D possibly being TRBD2 (8 bases). The length of the CDR3 is 16 residues. Germline CDR1 reads KGHSH; CDR2 reads LQKENI. V shed 6 bases and J shed 1 base, with 19 bases lying between them.

The table lists this clone with a few counts. This chain connects TRBV5-8 to TRBJ2-3; 7 nucleotides agree with TRBD1. The CDR3 is 15 amino acids. V lost 4 bases, J lost 2 bases, and 7 bases stayed unmatched. The germline V gene has CDR1 SGHTS and CDR2 YDEGEE. CDR3 nucleotide sequence: TGTGCCAGCAGCGGGACAGAATTTAACACAGATACGCAGTATTTT. Its translation: CASSGTEFNTDTQYF.

The chain combines TRBV4-2 with TRBJ2-5; 11 nucleotides match TRBD2. The CDR3 contains 16 residues. Germline trimming cut 6 bases from V and 3 bases from J; bases unmatched to any gene: 9. Germline CDR1 reads LGHNA; CDR2 reads YNFKEQ. CDR3 loop: CASSSSGRTLEETQYF. The CDR3 bases are TGTGCCAGCAGTTCTAGCGGGAGGACGTTGGAAGAGACCCAGTACTTC.

This clone has only one observation. The chain employs TRBV13 and TRBJ1-2; 7 nucleotides align to TRBD1. The length of the CDR3 is 15 residues. The germline gives CDR1 PRHDT, CDR2 FYEKMQ (reference sequence). The trim removed 3 bases at V and 4 bases at J, leaving 8 bases unmatched. The CDR3 loop reads CASSLEEDRLYGYTF. CDR3 nucleotide sequence: TGTGCCAGCAGCTTGGAAGAGGACAGGCTCTATGGCTACACCTTC.

CDR3 bases: TGTGCCAGCCGAAGGACAATCTTTTATGGCTACACCTTC. Amino acid sequence: CASRRTIFYGYTF. The chain has TRBV6-1 and TRBJ1-2; D possibly corresponds to TRBD1 (5 bases). The CDR3 sequence is 13 residues long. Trimming cost V 8 bases and J 5 bases, with 15 bases left between them. CDR1 is MNHNS, CDR2 SASEGT, per germline.

Regarding this clone: At one of its ends the junction is not consistent with the germline gene, which may arise from a read error. The chain joins TRBV5-4 to TRBJ1-6; 8 nucleotides match TRBD1. The germline CDR1 and CDR2 sequences are SGHNT and YYREEE (reference sequence). This CDR3 has 17 amino acids. The chain's CDR3 is CASSIFGQGFHNSPLPF. Written as DNA, the CDR3 is TGTGCCAGCAGTATCTTCGGACAGGGTTTTCATAATTCACCCCTCCCCTTT.